This T cell receptor beta chain emerged from a study of blood T cell repertoires in COVID-19. Study overall: Acute and convalescent COVID-19 specimens originated in the United States, Italy and Spain. Nucleic acid was either cDNA or gDNA, and it came from T cells, B-cell-depleted T cells, or PBMCs.

Original data processing: How many nucleated cells were present was estimated from reference gene primer amplification. The table came from immunoSEQ multiplex PCR; TCRdb's copy has only in-frame clones and leaves some out. V, J and clone size are those of that table, while D and trimming were read from the DNA. Of 75,000 to 90,000 clones listed, less than 95% are singletons. CDR1 and CDR2 (germline): WNHNN, SYGVQD (reference sequence). V was clipped by 2 bases and J by 5 bases, with 4 bases between them. The CDR3 loop spans 12 amino acids. The rearrangement uses TRBV10-1 and TRBJ2-1; D gene unclear. The sequencing sample was made of peripheral blood. This sequence originates from a woman aged 45-60 years in a cohort sampled during active COVID-19. The CDR3 nucleotides read TGCGCCAGCAGTGAGCCGGACAATGAGCAGTTCTTC. Encoded protein: CASSEPDNEQFF.